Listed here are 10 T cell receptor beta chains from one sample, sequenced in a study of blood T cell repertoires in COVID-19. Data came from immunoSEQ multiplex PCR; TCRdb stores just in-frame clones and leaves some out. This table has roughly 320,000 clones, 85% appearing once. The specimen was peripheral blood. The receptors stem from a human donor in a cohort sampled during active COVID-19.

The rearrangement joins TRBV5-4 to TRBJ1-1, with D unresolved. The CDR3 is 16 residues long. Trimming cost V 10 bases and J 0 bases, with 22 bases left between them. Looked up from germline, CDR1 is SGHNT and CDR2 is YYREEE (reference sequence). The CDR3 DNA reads TGTGCCCGGCACCTTATGGGCGAGACCATGAACACTGAAGCTTTCTTT. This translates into CARHLMGETMNTEAFF.

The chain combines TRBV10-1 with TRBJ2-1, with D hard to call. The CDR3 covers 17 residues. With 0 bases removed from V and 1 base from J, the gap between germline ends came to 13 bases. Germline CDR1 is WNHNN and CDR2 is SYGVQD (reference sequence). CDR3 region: CASSESLLVWSYNEQFF. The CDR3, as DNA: TGCGCCAGCAGTGAGTCGCTTTTAGTTTGGTCCTACAATGAGCAGTTCTTC.

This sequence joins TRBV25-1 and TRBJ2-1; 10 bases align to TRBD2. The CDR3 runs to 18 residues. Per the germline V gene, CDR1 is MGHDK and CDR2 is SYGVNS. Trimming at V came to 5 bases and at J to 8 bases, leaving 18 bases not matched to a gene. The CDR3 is CASSSPYERGGMGYEQFF. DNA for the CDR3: TGTGCCAGCAGTTCCCCTTACGAGCGGGGGGGCATGGGATATGAGCAGTTCTTC.

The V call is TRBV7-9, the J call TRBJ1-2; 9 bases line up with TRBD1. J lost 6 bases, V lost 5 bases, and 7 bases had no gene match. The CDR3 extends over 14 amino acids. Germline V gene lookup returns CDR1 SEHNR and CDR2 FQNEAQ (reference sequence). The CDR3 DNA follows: TGTGCCAGCAGCGCACGGGACAGGGCGGATGGCTACACCTTC. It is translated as CASSARDRADGYTF.

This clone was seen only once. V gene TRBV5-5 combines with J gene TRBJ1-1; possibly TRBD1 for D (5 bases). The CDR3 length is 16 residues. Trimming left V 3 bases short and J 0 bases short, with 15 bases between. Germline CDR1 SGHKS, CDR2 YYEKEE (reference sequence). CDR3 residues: CASSSAGRIMNTEAFF. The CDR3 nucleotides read TGTGCCAGCAGCTCCGCGGGACGGATCATGAACACTGAAGCTTTCTTT.

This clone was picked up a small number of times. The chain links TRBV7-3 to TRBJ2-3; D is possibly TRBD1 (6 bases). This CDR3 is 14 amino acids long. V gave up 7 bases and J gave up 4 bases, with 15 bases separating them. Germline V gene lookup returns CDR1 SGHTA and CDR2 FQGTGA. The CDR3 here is CASKKDSPSDTQYF. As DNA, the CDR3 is TGTGCCAGCAAAAAGGACAGTCCCTCAGATACGCAGTATTTT.

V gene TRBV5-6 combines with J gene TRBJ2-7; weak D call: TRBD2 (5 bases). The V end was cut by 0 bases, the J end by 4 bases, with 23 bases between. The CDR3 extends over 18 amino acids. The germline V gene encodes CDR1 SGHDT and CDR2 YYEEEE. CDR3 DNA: TGTGCCAGCAGCTTGGGTCGTACTGAGGGAAGCGGTGGGTACGAGCAGTACTTC. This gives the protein CASSLGRTEGSGGYEQYF.

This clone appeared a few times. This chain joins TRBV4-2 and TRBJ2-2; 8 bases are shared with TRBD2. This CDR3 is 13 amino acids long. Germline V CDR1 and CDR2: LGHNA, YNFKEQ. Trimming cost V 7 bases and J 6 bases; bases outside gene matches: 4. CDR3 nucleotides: TGTGCCAGCACCCCGGGGGGGGCCGGGGAGCTGTTTTTT. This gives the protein CASTPGGAGELFF.

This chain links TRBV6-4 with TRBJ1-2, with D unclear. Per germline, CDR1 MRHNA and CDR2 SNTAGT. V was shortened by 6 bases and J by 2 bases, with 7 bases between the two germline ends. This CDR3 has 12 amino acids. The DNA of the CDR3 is TGTGCCAGCAGGTGGCCCAACTATGGCTACACCTTC. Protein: CASRWPNYGYTF.

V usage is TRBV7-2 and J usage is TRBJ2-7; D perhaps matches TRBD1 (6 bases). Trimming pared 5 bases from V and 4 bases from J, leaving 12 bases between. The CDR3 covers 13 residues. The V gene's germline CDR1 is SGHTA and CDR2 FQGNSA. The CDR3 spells CASSRTGRYEQYF. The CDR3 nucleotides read TGTGCCAGCAGCCGCACAGGGAGATACGAGCAGTACTTC.